Sequencing of this T cell receptor (beta chain) was carried out in a study of regulatory T cells in long-lasting Graves disease. A few counts support this clonotype. The germline V gene has CDR1 SGHDT and CDR2 YYEEEE. CDR3 size: 16 residues. V lost 3 bases, J lost 4 bases, and 4 bases stayed unmatched. The time point was: newly diagnosed GD, antithyroid drugs for less than 3 months. Scientists built the TCR library using RNA that was extracted from PBMCs. iRepertoire HTBI primers and Arm-PCR of CDR3 regions built TCR beta libraries. MiXCR, run by TCRdb on the multiplex PCR reads, gives a single entry per CDR3 protein. The data show hundreds of thousands of distinct CDR3 sequences, with around 16% seen just once and 20% to 30% held by the top ten. This sample also belongs to another study, concerning T cells in Graves' hyperthyroidism and ophthalmopathy.

V is TRBV5-6 and J is TRBJ2-1, with 13 bases lining up with TRBD2. This clonotype originated in a woman aged 35-65 years with Graves disease. Sample: peripheral blood mononuclear cells (PBMCs), taken at new diagnosis, from a patient treated with antithyroid drugs. The CDR3 sequence is CASSYGLAGVYNEQFF. The CDR3 DNA is TGTGCCAGCAGCTACGGACTAGCGGGGGTATACAATGAGCAGTTCTTC.